This T cell receptor (beta chain) is from a study of shared clonotypes between healthy human individuals. Points from the study as a whole: Genetic and exposure-history diversity was limited by the small donor number.

The CDR3 has 14 amino acids. V was cut by 8 bases and J by 0 bases, with 11 bases left in between. Germline V gives CDR1 MDHEN, CDR2 SYDVKM. Turning to this clone: What it recognizes is unknown.

TCRdb keeps only in-frame clones here, not all; method: immunoSEQ multiplex PCR. Of about 1 million clones listed, about 76% are singletons. Donors, without exception, were Caucasian adults residing in Nashville, Tennessee. CD4+ cells were split into CD45RA+ naive and CD45RA-negative memory subsets. The chain joins TRBV28 to TRBJ1-3; D ambiguous. The TCR was taken from a man between 18 and 29 years old in good health. The specimen sequenced was memory CD4+ T cells sorted from blood. As for subset: CD45RA-negative fraction. This CDR3 reads CASLSLTSGNTIYF. The CDR3 nucleotides read TGTGCCAGCCTTTCGCTTACCTCTGGAAACACCATATATTTT. Variable domain in full (rest from reference TRBV28 and TRBJ1-3): DVKVTQSSRYLVKRTGEKVFLECVQDMDHENMFWYRQDPGLGLRLIYFSYDVKMKEKGDIPEGYSVSREKKERFSLILESASTNQTSMYLCASLSLTSGNTIYFGEGSWLTVV.